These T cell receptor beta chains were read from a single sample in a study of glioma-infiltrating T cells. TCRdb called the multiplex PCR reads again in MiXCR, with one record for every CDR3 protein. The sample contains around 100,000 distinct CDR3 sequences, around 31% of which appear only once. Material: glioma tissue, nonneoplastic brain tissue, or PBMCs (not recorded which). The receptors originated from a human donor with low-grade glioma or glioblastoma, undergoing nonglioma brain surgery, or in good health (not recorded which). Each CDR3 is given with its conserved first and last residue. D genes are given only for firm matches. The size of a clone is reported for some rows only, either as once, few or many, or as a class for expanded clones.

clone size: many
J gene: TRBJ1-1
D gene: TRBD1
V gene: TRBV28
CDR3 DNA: TGTGCCAGCGGGACAGCGCCCCAAAAAGCTTTCTTT
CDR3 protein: CASGTAPQKAFF

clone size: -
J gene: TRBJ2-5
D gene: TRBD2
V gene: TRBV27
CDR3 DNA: TGTGCCAGCAGCCCAACTAGCGGAGAGACCCAGTACTTC
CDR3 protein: CASSPTSGETQYF

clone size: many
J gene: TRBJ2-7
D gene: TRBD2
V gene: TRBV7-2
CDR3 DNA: TGTGCCAGCAGCTCCAGCGGGGGCTTCTACGAGCAGTACTTC
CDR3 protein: CASSSSGGFYEQYF

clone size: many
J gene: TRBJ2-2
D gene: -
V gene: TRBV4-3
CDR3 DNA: TGCGCCAGCAGCCAAGGTCCCGCGAACACCGGGGAGCTGTTTTTT
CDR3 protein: CASSQGPANTGELFF

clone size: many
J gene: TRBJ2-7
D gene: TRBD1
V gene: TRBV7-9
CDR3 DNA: TGTGCCAGCAGCGGGACAGGACTATACGAGCAGTACTTC
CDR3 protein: CASSGTGLYEQYF

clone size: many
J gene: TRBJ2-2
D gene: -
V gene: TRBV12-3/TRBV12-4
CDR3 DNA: TGTGCCATCGCGACAGACACCGGGGAGCTGTTTTTT
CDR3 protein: CAIATDTGELFF

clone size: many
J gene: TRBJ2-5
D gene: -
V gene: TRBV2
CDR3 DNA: TGTGCCAGCAGCTTCCCGAACCAAGAGACCCAGTACTTC
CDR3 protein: CASSFPNQETQYF

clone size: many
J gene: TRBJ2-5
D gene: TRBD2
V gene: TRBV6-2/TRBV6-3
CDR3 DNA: TGTGCCAGCAGTTACTCGCCGGGGGGGCCTGAGACCCAGTACTTC
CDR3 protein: CASSYSPGGPETQYF

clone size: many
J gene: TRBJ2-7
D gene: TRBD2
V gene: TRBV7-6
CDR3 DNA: TGTGCCAGCAGCTTAGGAGGACTAGCGGGTGGTACGGGGCAGTACTTC
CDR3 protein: CASSLGGLAGGTGQYF

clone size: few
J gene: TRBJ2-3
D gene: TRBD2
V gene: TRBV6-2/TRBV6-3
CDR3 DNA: TGTGCCAGCAATTACGGCCGGGGAGGGTCAGATACGCAGTATTTT
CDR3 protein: CASNYGRGGSDTQYF

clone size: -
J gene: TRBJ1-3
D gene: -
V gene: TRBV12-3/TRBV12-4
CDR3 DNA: TGTGCCAGCACTAGGGGTGGCGGCACCATATATTTT
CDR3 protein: CASTRGGGTIYF

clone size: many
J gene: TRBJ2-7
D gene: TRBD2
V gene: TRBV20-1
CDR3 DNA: TGCAGTGCTAGGAGACTAGCGGGGCGCTACTACGAGCAGTACTTC
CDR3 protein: CSARRLAGRYYEQYF

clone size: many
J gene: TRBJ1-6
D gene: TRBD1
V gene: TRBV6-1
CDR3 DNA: TGTGCCAGCAGACCGACCCAGGGGGGGAATTCACCCCTCCACTTT
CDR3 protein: CASRPTQGGNSPLHF

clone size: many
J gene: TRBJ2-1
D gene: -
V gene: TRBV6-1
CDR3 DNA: TGTGCCAGCAGACAGACCTCCTTAACAGGGTACAATGAGCAGTTCTTC
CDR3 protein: CASRQTSLTGYNEQFF

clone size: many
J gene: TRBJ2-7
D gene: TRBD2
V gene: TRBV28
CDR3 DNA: TGTGCCAGCAGTCGACTAGCGGTGTACGAGCAGTACTTC
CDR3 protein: CASSRLAVYEQYF

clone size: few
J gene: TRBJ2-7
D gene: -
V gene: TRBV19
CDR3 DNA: TGTGCCAGTAGGCGCTGGGACGGCCGGGGCGAGCAGTACTTC
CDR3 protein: CASRRWDGRGEQYF

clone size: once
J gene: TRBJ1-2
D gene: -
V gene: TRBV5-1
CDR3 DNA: TGCGCCAGCACCCACAATGCTAACTATGGCTACACCTTC
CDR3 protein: CASTHNANYGYTF

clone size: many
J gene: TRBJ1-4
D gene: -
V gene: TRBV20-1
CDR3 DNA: TGCAGTGTAGGGCAGAATAATGAAAAACTGTTTTTT
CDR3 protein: CSVGQNNEKLFF